The rows below give T cell receptor beta chains drawn from one sample of a study of blood T cell repertoires in COVID-19. Repertoires were generated with immunoSEQ multiplex PCR, while TCRdb's copy carries only in-frame clones and drops some. The sample holds 85,000 to 130,000 clones; 70% to 90% are singletons and the top ten take roughly 3%. The sequenced sample was PBMCs or T cells enriched from blood (not recorded which). The source is a woman between 50 and 59 years old who had recovered from COVID-19. CDR3s include the opening cysteine and the closing phenylalanine or tryptophan. A D gene is named only where the DNA matches it firmly. For some rows the clone size is stated as once, few or many, or as a class when expanded; others skip it.

J gene | clone size | CDR3 length | V gene | D gene | CDR3 DNA | CDR3 protein
TRBJ2-7 | few | 13 | TRBV11-2 | TRBD1 | TGTGCCAGCAGCCGGGACAGGGCTTGGGAGCAGTACTTC | CASSRDRAWEQYF
TRBJ2-7 | - | 13 | TRBV30 | TRBD1 | TGTGCCTGCGGGACAGGGGTAGCCTACGAGCAGTACTTC | CACGTGVAYEQYF
TRBJ2-2 | few | 15 | TRBV6-1 | - | TGTGCCAGCAGTGAGTCAGCAGGGTACACCGGGGAGCTGTTTTTT | CASSESAGYTGELFF
TRBJ1-2 | - | 14 | TRBV7-9 | - | TGTGCCAGCGGTGGGGGCGGAAAGAACTATGGCTACACCTTC | CASGGGGKNYGYTF
TRBJ2-2 | - | 14 | TRBV4-1 | - | TGCGCCAGCAGCCAAGTGAGGAGCCCCGGGGAGCTGTTTTTT | CASSQVRSPGELFF
TRBJ2-7 | - | 15 | TRBV19 | TRBD2 | TGTGCCAGTAGTATGGGACTAGCCAGCTCCTACGAGCAGTACTTC | CASSMGLASSYEQYF
TRBJ2-7 | - | 12 | TRBV6-5 | - | TGTGCCAGCTCGAGACAGCTTTTAGGGCAGTACTTC | CASSRQLLGQYF
TRBJ2-1 | - | 14 | TRBV6-5 | TRBD2 | TGTGCCAGCAATCTAGCGGGACCCTACAATGAGCAGTTCTTC | CASNLAGPYNEQFF
TRBJ2-1 | once | 11 | TRBV6-5 | - | TGTGCCAGCAGTTACCAGGGGGAGCAGTTCTTC | CASSYQGEQFF
TRBJ2-1 | - | 14 | TRBV19 | TRBD2 | TGTGCCAGTAGTGTGACGGGGGGTTCCAATGAGCAGTTCTTC | CASSVTGGSNEQFF
TRBJ1-1 | - | 15 | TRBV2 | - | TGTGCCAGCAGTGTCGGACAGACGATGAACACTGAAGCTTTCTTT | CASSVGQTMNTEAFF
TRBJ1-2 | - | 15 | TRBV27 | - | TGTGCCAGCAGTTTAGATGGGGGGGTATCCTATGGCTACACCTTC | CASSLDGGVSYGYTF
TRBJ2-2 | - | 17 | TRBV7-3 | - | TGTGCCAGCATGTTCAGGTTGGCAGGGGAACCCACCGGGGAGCTGTTTTTT | CASMFRLAGEPTGELFF
TRBJ1-6 | - | 13 | TRBV3-1/TRBV3-2 | - | TGTGCCAGCAGCCATTTATCAGAAGGGGCCCTCCACTTT | CASSHLSEGALHF
TRBJ2-3 | - | 15 | TRBV30 | TRBD2 | TGTGCCTCCTCCACGGGGGGAGGGCTCACAGATACGCAGTATTTT | CASSTGGGLTDTQYF
TRBJ1-1 | - | 15 | TRBV28 | - | TGTGCCAGCAGCCTAACGTGGGGGCAGAACACTGAAGCTTTCTTT | CASSLTWGQNTEAFF
TRBJ2-7 | - | 15 | TRBV19 | TRBD1 | TGTGCCAGTAGTACGCTTAACACAGGGGCCTACGAGCAGTACTTC | CASSTLNTGAYEQYF
TRBJ2-5 | once | 15 | TRBV7-3 | TRBD2 | TGTGCCAGCAGCTTAGGACTAGCGGGATTTGAGACCCAGTACTTC | CASSLGLAGFETQYF
TRBJ2-3 | - | 19 | TRBV27 | - | TGTGCCAGCAGTTTAGGTTTGCCCAAGGGTAGCGGCCGCACAGATACGCAGTATTTT | CASSLGLPKGSGRTDTQYF
TRBJ1-5 | - | 15 | TRBV19 | - | TGTGCCAGTAGCGGGGAACACCCAAGCAATCAGCCCCAGCATTTT | CASSGEHPSNQPQHF
TRBJ2-1 | - | 14 | TRBV7-9 | - | TGTGCCAGCAGCTTAGTATTCTCCTACAATGAGCAGTTCTTC | CASSLVFSYNEQFF
TRBJ2-7 | few | 14 | TRBV1 | - | TGCACCAGCAGCCCCGGCCGGGATAACTACGAGCAGTACTTC | CTSSPGRDNYEQYF
TRBJ2-7 | few | 14 | TRBV16 | TRBD1 | TGTGCCAGCAGCCGGGACAGCCGCTCCTACGAGCAGTACTTC | CASSRDSRSYEQYF
TRBJ2-7 | - | 14 | TRBV28 | - | TGTGCCAGCAGGGGGGCCCCCCCCGACTACGAGCAGTACTTC | CASRGAPPDYEQYF
TRBJ1-5 | - | 17 | TRBV28 | TRBD1 | TGTGCCAGCAGGGATGACAGGGTCCCTTATAGCAATCAGCCCCAGCATTTT | CASRDDRVPYSNQPQHF
TRBJ2-7 | - | 14 | TRBV5-4 | - | TGTGCCAGCAGCTGGGGGGGGCACTCCTACGAGCAGTACTTC | CASSWGGHSYEQYF